Given below is one TCR beta chain in context. The sample comes from a study of T cell responses to AZD1222 COVID-19 vaccine. V dropped 7 bases and J dropped 0 bases, with 10 bases sitting between them. The germline CDR1 and CDR2 sequences are LNHDA and SQIVND (reference sequence). CDR3 length equals 14 residues. Profiling relied on immunoSEQ multiplex PCR, and the TCRdb table lists in-frame clones only, not all of them. The sample lists about 170,000 clones, approximately 90% occurring once. The sequence came from an adult who received the AZD1222 COVID-19 vaccine. The material sequenced was peripheral blood, taken 28 days after the second AZD1222 dose. The gene calls are TRBV19 and TRBJ1-5, with D unclear. DNA for the CDR3: TGTGCCAGTACCAACACGGATAGCAATCAGCCCCAGCATTTT. This encodes CASTNTDSNQPQHF. The whole variable domain, filled in from reference TRBV19 and TRBJ1-5, reads DGGITQSPKYLFRKEGQNVTLSCEQNLNHDAMYWYRQDPGQGLRLIYYSQIVNDFQKGDIAEGYSVSREKKESFPLTVTSAQKNPTAFYLCASTNTDSNQPQHFGDGTRLSIL.